The next 29 T cell receptor beta chains were all read from a single sample in a study of T cells in localized non-small cell lung cancer. The repertoire was sequenced with immunoSEQ multiplex PCR; TCRdb's copy has only in-frame clones and lacks some. The sample carries some 140,000 clones, around 90% recorded once. The specimen was peripheral blood, collected before any cancer treatment. The receptors were sampled from a female donor of 60 years or more with stage I lung adenocarcinoma.

This clone was seen more than once but under ten times. The rearrangement uses TRBV7-8 and TRBJ2-1, with a weak D call TRBD1 (5 bases). Trimming took off 6 bases at V and 0 bases at J, with 12 bases between the two ends. The CDR3 is made up of 15 amino acids. Germline loops: CDR1 SGHVS, CDR2 FQNEAQ. The CDR3 DNA follows: TGTGCCAGCAGAAGAACAGGTGACTCCTACAATGAGCAGTTCTTC. This sequence encodes CASRRTGDSYNEQFF.

This rearrangement joins TRBV5-1 to TRBJ1-1; D is unresolved. This CDR3 region has 14 residues. Germline CDR1 SGHRS, CDR2 YFSETQ. V lost 0 bases to trimming and J lost 3 bases, with 9 bases between them. The chain's CDR3 is CASSLEGSHTEAFF. Written as DNA, the CDR3 is TGCGCCAGCAGCTTGGAGGGATCTCACACTGAAGCTTTCTTT.

The chain uses TRBV29-1 and TRBJ1-2; 7 bases agree with TRBD1. The CDR3 has 13 residues. V gave up 5 bases and J gave up 2 bases; unmatched junction bases: 5. CDR1 and CDR2 from the germline V gene are SQVTM and ANQGSEA. The chain's CDR3 is CSVRDSRNYGYTF. As DNA, the CDR3 is TGCAGCGTTCGGGACAGTCGAAACTATGGCTACACCTTC.

The chain's CDR3 is CASSLMAGVAYGYTF. CDR3 nucleotides: TGTGCCAGCAGTTTAATGGCAGGGGTCGCCTATGGCTACACCTTC. The V gene is TRBV28, the J gene TRBJ1-2, with D tentatively TRBD1 (6 bases). Trimming took 2 bases from V and 4 from J, leaving 14 bases between them. The CDR3 has 15 amino acids. Per germline, CDR1 MDHEN and CDR2 SYDVKM.

This clone was observed a handful of times. The chain links TRBV7-2 to TRBJ1-4, with no clear D. Trimming removed 5 bases at V and 1 base at J, with 14 bases between. Germline assignment: CDR1 SGHTA and CDR2 FQGNSA. This CDR3 is 16 amino acids long. CDR3 nucleotide sequence: TGTGCCAGCAGCACCCGGGGTCCCGTAACTAATGAAAAACTGTTTTTT. It encodes CASSTRGPVTNEKLFF.

The gene calls are TRBV11-2 and TRBJ2-1; 9 bases agree with TRBD2. V shed 0 bases, J shed 0 bases, and the junction held 6 bases outside the gene matches. The length of the CDR3 is 18 residues. Germline V gene sequence: CDR1 SGHAT, CDR2 FQNNGV. CDR3 in DNA: TGTGCCAGCAGCTTAGAAGCGGGAGGACTCCACTCCTACAATGAGCAGTTCTTC. This codes for CASSLEAGGLHSYNEQFF. The full variable domain, completed using reference TRBV11-2 and TRBJ2-1, is EAGVAQSPRYKIIEKRQSVAFWCNPISGHATLYWYQQILGQGPKLLIQFQNNGVVDDSQLPKDRFSAERLKGVDSTLKIQPAKLEDSAVYLCASSLEAGGLHSYNEQFFGPGTRLTVL.

The rearrangement joins TRBV4-1 to TRBJ1-1; D is undetermined. V was pared by 4 bases and J by 3 bases, with 18 bases between. Per the germline V gene, CDR1 is MGHRA and CDR2 is YSYEKL. The CDR3 consists of 16 residues. This CDR3 reads CASSPSVGRSDTEAFF. The CDR3 DNA is TGCGCCAGCAGCCCTTCTGTGGGCAGAAGTGACACTGAAGCTTTCTTT.

This chain uses TRBV4-2 with TRBJ2-2; D may be TRBD1 (5 bases). V was shortened by 0 bases and J by 4 bases, with 9 bases between the two germline ends. Germline CDR1 and CDR2: LGHNA and YNFKEQ. This CDR3 has 15 amino acids. Here the CDR3 reads CASSQEGRITGELFF. CDR3 nucleotide sequence: TGTGCCAGCAGCCAAGAGGGGCGGATCACCGGGGAGCTGTTTTTT.

This chain joins TRBV5-4 and TRBJ1-4, with 7 bases aligning to TRBD1. The V and J ends lost 4 bases and 7 bases, in that order; junction bases with no gene match: 7. Germline CDR1 is SGHNT and CDR2 is YYREEE (reference sequence). The CDR3 spans 14 residues. The CDR3 DNA reads TGTGCCAGCAGCCACGGACAGGATGGTGAAAAACTGTTTTTT. It specifies CASSHGQDGEKLFF.

The chain has TRBV28 and TRBJ2-7, with 13 bases fitting TRBD2. This CDR3 has 16 residues. CDR1 and CDR2 from the germline V gene are MDHEN and SYDVKM. Unmatched junction bases numbered 7, after V lost 4 bases and J lost 4 bases. CDR3 DNA: TGTGCCAGCAGTTCGACCGGGGGACTAGCGGGGTACGAGCAGTACTTC. The encoded protein is CASSSTGGLAGYEQYF.

The chain is built from TRBV6-6 and TRBJ1-3; 8 bases line up with TRBD1. The CDR3 extends over 13 amino acids. Germline CDR1 MNHNY, CDR2 SVGAGI (reference sequence). The trim removed 8 bases at V and 6 bases at J, leaving 6 bases unmatched. The CDR3: CASSQTGENTIYF. CDR3 nucleotide sequence: TGTGCCAGCTCACAGACAGGGGAAAACACCATATATTTT.

V usage is TRBV7-9 and J usage is TRBJ2-5; D is unresolved. Trimming cost V 7 bases and J 1 base, with 4 bases left between them. Germline loops: CDR1 SEHNR, CDR2 FQNEAQ (reference sequence). CDR3 length: 11 amino acids. CDR3 DNA: TGTGCCAGCAAAATCCAAGAGACCCAGTACTTC. It yields the protein CASKIQETQYF.

The rearrangement uses TRBV7-9 and TRBJ2-5; 11 nucleotides agree with TRBD2. J lost 3 bases, V lost 2 bases, and 2 bases had no gene match. Germline V gives CDR1 SEHNR, CDR2 FQNEAQ (reference sequence). The CDR3 length is 15 residues. The CDR3 coding sequence is TGTGCCAGCAGCTTAACACTAGCGGGAGAAGAGACCCAGTACTTC. It yields the protein CASSLTLAGEETQYF. The variable domain in full, completed from reference TRBV7-9 and TRBJ2-5, reads DTGVSQNPRHKITKRGQNVTFRCDPISEHNRLYWYRQTLGQGPEFLTYFQNEAQLEKSRLLSDRFSAERPKGSFSTLEIQRTEQGDSAMYLCASSLTLAGEETQYFGPGTRLLVL.

J is TRBJ1-1 and V is TRBV27, with a tentative D call TRBD1 (5 bases). Trimming removed 4 bases from V and 3 bases from J, with 12 bases in between. This CDR3 has 14 amino acids. Looked up from germline, CDR1 is MNHEY and CDR2 is SMNVEV (reference sequence). Here the CDR3 DNA reads TGTGCCAGCAGTTCACGGGGGTCCCACACTGAAGCTTTCTTT. This codes for CASSSRGSHTEAFF.

The chain couples TRBV5-4 to TRBJ2-5; D is unclear. This CDR3 region has 12 residues. V shed 2 bases and J shed 5 bases, with 7 bases lying between them. Germline assignment: CDR1 SGHNT and CDR2 YYREEE (reference sequence). CDR3 in DNA: TGTGCCAGCAGCTTACAGTTTGAGACCCAGTACTTC. It encodes CASSLQFETQYF.

In DNA form, the CDR3 reads TGTGCCAGCAGCCCCAGACTAGTAGAGACCCAGTACTTC. It codes for CASSPRLVETQYF. The J gene is TRBJ2-5, the V gene TRBV28, with D perhaps matching TRBD2 (6 bases). Germline V CDR1 and CDR2: MDHEN, SYDVKM. V lost 6 bases and J lost 4, with 12 bases in between. The CDR3 runs 13 residues.

This clone was counted a few times. The J gene is TRBJ1-1, the V gene TRBV7-9; no clear D. The CDR3 consists of 10 residues. Trimming removed 1 base at V and 11 bases at J, with 5 bases between. Per germline, CDR1 SEHNR and CDR2 FQNEAQ (reference sequence). CDR3 DNA sequence: TGTGCCAGCAGCTTAGTTGACGCTTTCTTT. This encodes CASSLVDAFF. The full variable domain, completed using reference TRBV7-9 and TRBJ1-1, is DTGVSQNPRHKITKRGQNVTFRCDPISEHNRLYWYRQTLGQGPEFLTYFQNEAQLEKSRLLSDRFSAERPKGSFSTLEIQRTEQGDSAMYLCASSLVDAFFGQGTRLTVV.

This chain joins TRBV7-9 and TRBJ2-7; D is ambiguous. Germline-derived CDR1 and CDR2 are SEHNR and FQNEAQ (reference sequence). The V and J ends lost 5 bases and 2 bases respectively, with 7 bases between them. The CDR3 consists of 12 residues. The CDR3 region has the DNA TGTGCCAGCAGCCCCGATACCTACGAGCAGTACTTC. Protein product: CASSPDTYEQYF.

The J gene is TRBJ2-7, the V gene TRBV5-1; 11 nucleotides line up with TRBD2. The CDR3 length is 15 residues. CDR1 is SGHRS and CDR2 is YFSETQ in the germline V gene. With 3 bases clipped from V and 6 bases from J, the junction kept 8 bases outside the gene matches. CDR3 protein: CASSSLAGGPGEQYF. In DNA form, the CDR3 reads TGCGCCAGCAGCTCTTTAGCGGGAGGGCCGGGCGAGCAGTACTTC. The full variable domain, completed using reference TRBV5-1 and TRBJ2-7, is KAGVTQTPRYLIKTRGQQVTLSCSPISGHRSVSWYQQTPGQGLQFLFEYFSETQRNKGNFPGRFSGRQFSNSRSEMNVSTLELGDSALYLCASSSLAGGPGEQYFGPGTRLTVT.

The chain combines TRBV18 with TRBJ2-6, with no clear D. The CDR3 totals 17 residues. Trimming removed 2 bases at V and 0 bases at J, with 11 bases between. CDR1 and CDR2 (germline): KGHSH, LQKENI. CDR3 amino acids: CASSPLEGSSGANVLTF. CDR3 nucleotides: TGTGCCAGCTCACCATTGGAAGGGTCCTCTGGGGCCAACGTCCTGACTTTC.

The gene calls are TRBV25-1 and TRBJ2-1; 12 bases agree with TRBD1. Per the germline V gene, CDR1 is MGHDK and CDR2 is SYGVNS. V trimming: 5 bases; J trimming: 10 bases; junction bases outside the gene matches: 9. The CDR3 consists of 15 residues. The CDR3 bases are TGTGCCAGCAGTCCCAACACCGGGACAGGGGGCGAGCAGTTCTTC. This sequence encodes CASSPNTGTGGEQFF.

The rearrangement uses TRBV6-1 and TRBJ1-2, with 9 nucleotides matching TRBD1. V gave up 6 bases and J gave up 6 bases; unmatched junction bases: 8. The CDR3 is 14 residues long. Germline V gene data show CDR1 as MNHNS and CDR2 as SASEGT. Written as DNA, the CDR3 is TGTGCCAGCAGAGGGACAGGGCGGCTCCATGGCTACACCTTC. Amino acids: CASRGTGRLHGYTF.

The chain employs TRBV5-1 and TRBJ1-5; a weak D match, TRBD1 (5 bases). Germline V CDR1 and CDR2: SGHRS, YFSETQ. The CDR3 loop spans 15 amino acids. V shed 2 bases and J shed 6 bases, with 15 bases lying between them. CDR3 sequence (DNA): TGCGCCAGCAGCTTAGACAGCGCCGGGTCTCAGCCCCAGCATTTT. Its translation is CASSLDSAGSQPQHF.

V gene TRBV7-8 combines with J gene TRBJ2-1, with 7 bases lining up with TRBD2. The germline CDR1 and CDR2 sequences are SGHVS and FQNEAQ. The CDR3 loop spans 17 amino acids. After removal of 5 bases from V and 3 bases from J, the junction contained 13 bases not matched to a gene. CDR3 residues: CASSVQTGTTYYNEQFF. The CDR3 region has the DNA TGTGCCAGCAGCGTACAGACCGGGACTACATACTACAATGAGCAGTTCTTC. The full variable domain, rest sourced from reference TRBV7-8 and TRBJ2-1, is GAGVSQSPRYKVAKRGQDVALRCDPISGHVSLFWYQQALGQGPEFLTYFQNEAQLDKSGLPSDRFFAERPEGSVSTLKIQRTQQEDSAVYLCASSVQTGTTYYNEQFFGPGTRLTVL.

V usage is TRBV28 and J usage is TRBJ1-2; TRBD1 aligns across 7 bases. The germline CDR1 and CDR2 sequences are MDHEN and SYDVKM. J gave up 8 bases and V 6 bases, and 15 bases lay outside the gene matches. The length of the CDR3 is 15 residues. The CDR3 nucleotides read TGTGCCAGCAGCTCCACAATGACAGGGTTGGGCGGCTACACCTTC. It translates to CASSSTMTGLGGYTF.

The chain has TRBV19 and TRBJ2-5, with D possibly matching TRBD2 (6 bases). Germline assignment: CDR1 LNHDA and CDR2 SQIVND (reference sequence). The CDR3 is 14 amino acids. V was pared by 6 bases and J by 5 bases, with 16 bases between. CDR3 sequence: CASRGGRLGETQYF. In DNA, the CDR3 is TGTGCCAGTAGGGGGGGAAGGTTAGGCGAGACCCAGTACTTC.

V gene TRBV7-6 combines with J gene TRBJ1-2; the match to TRBD1 covers 7 bases. The length of the CDR3 is 13 residues. V lost 1 base and J lost 7; bases outside the gene matches: 3. Germline V CDR1 and CDR2: SGHVS, FNYEAQ. In DNA form, the CDR3 reads TGTGCCAGCAGCTTAGATGACAGGGCTGGCTACACCTTC. As protein: CASSLDDRAGYTF.

V is TRBV5-6 and J is TRBJ1-5, with TRBD1 matching over 11 bases. The CDR3 is 15 amino acids. In germline, CDR1 is SGHDT, CDR2 YYEEEE. V lost 4 bases, J lost 6 bases, and 6 bases stayed unmatched. Written as DNA, the CDR3 is TGTGCCAGCAGCCATCGGACAGGGGGCACTCAGCCCCAGCATTTT. Translated, it gives CASSHRTGGTQPQHF.

This rearrangement joins TRBV5-1 to TRBJ2-7; the D is unclear. Germline V gene data show CDR1 as SGHRS and CDR2 as YFSETQ. CDR3 length equals 13 residues. The germline V and J ends were trimmed by 0 bases and 5 bases, with 9 bases remaining between them. The CDR3 sequence is CASSLGGENEQYF. The CDR3 DNA sequence: TGCGCCAGCAGCTTGGGAGGTGAGAACGAGCAGTACTTC. The whole variable domain, filled in from reference TRBV5-1 and TRBJ2-7, reads KAGVTQTPRYLIKTRGQQVTLSCSPISGHRSVSWYQQTPGQGLQFLFEYFSETQRNKGNFPGRFSGRQFSNSRSEMNVSTLELGDSALYLCASSLGGENEQYFGPGTRLTVT.